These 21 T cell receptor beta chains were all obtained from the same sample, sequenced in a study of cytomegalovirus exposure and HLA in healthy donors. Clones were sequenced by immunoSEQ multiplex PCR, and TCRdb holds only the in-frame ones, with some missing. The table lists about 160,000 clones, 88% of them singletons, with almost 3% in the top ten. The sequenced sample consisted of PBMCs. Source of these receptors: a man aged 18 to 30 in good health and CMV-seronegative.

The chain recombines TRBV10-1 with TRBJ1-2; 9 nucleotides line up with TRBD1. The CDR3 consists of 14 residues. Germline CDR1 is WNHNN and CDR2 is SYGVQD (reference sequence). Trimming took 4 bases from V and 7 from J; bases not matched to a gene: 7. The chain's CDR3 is CASSGGDRDRGYTF. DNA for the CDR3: TGCGCCAGCAGTGGGGGGGACAGGGATCGTGGCTACACCTTC.

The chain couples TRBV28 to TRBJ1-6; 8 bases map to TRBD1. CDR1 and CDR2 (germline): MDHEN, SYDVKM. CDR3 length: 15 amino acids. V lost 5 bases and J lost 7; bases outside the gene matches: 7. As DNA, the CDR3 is TGTGCCAGCAGTCCCCCGACAGGGGTAAATTCACCCCTCCACTTT. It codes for CASSPPTGVNSPLHF.

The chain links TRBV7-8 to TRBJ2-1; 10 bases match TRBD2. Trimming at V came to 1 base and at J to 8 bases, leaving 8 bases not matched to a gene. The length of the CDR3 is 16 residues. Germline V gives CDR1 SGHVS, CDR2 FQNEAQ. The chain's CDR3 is CASSLGLAGASDEQFF. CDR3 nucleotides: TGTGCCAGCAGCTTAGGCCTAGCGGGAGCGTCGGATGAGCAGTTCTTC. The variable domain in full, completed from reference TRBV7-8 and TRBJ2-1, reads GAGVSQSPRYKVAKRGQDVALRCDPISGHVSLFWYQQALGQGPEFLTYFQNEAQLDKSGLPSDRFFAERPEGSVSTLKIQRTQQEDSAVYLCASSLGLAGASDEQFFGPGTRLTVL.

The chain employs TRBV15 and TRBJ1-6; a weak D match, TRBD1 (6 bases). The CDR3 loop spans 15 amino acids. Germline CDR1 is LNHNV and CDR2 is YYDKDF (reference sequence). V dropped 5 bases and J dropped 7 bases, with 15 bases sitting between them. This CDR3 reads CATSAHTGMNSPLHF. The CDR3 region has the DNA TGTGCCACCAGCGCACACACAGGGATGAATTCACCCCTCCACTTT. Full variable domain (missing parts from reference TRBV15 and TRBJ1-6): DAMVIQNPRYQVTQFGKPVTLSCSQTLNHNVMYWYQQKSSQAPKLLFHYYDKDFNNEADTPDNFQSRRPNTSFCFLDIRSPGLGDTAMYLCATSAHTGMNSPLHFGNGTRLTVT.

For the CDR3, the DNA is TGTGCCAGCAGTTTAGAGTTCTACGAGCAGTACTTC. As protein: CASSLEFYEQYF. The chain is built from TRBV27 and TRBJ2-7, with D hard to call. This CDR3 is built from 12 residues. Trimming took 2 bases from V and 3 from J, leaving 5 bases between them. Per the germline V gene, CDR1 is MNHEY and CDR2 is SMNVEV (reference sequence).

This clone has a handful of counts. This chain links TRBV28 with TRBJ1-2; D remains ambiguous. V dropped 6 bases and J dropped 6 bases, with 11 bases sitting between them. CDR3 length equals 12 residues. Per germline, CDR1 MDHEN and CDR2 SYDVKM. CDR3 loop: CASRAATNGYTF. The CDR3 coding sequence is TGTGCCAGCAGAGCAGCGACTAATGGCTACACCTTC.

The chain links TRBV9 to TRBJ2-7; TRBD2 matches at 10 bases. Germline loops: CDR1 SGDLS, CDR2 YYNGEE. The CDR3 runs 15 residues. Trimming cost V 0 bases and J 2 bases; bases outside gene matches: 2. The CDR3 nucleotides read TGTGCCAGCAGCGTAGAAAGCGGGAGGGCCTACGAGCAGTACTTC. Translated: CASSVESGRAYEQYF.

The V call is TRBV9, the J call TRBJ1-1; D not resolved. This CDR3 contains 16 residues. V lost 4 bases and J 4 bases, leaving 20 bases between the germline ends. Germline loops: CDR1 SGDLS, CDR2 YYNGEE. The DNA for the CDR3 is TGTGCCAGCAGCCCGGGTGGCGACCTCGGTGGCACTGAAGCTTTCTTT. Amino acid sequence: CASSPGGDLGGTEAFF. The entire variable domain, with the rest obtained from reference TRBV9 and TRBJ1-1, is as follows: DSGVTQTPKHLITATGQRVTLRCSPRSGDLSVYWYQQSLDQGLQFLIQYYNGEERAKGNILERFSAQQFPDLHSELNLSSLELGDSALYFCASSPGGDLGGTEAFFGQGTRLTVV.

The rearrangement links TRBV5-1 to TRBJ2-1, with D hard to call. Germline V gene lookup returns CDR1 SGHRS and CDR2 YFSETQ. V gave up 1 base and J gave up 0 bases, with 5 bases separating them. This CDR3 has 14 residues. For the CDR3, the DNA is TGCGCCAGCAGCTTGCTGAGCTCCTACAATGAGCAGTTCTTC. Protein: CASSLLSSYNEQFF.

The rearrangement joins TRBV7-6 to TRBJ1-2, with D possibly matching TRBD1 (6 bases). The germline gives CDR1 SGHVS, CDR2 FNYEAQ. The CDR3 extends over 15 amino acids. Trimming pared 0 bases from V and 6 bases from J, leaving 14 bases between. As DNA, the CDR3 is TGTGCCAGCAGCTTAGCCCCCGGACAGCCGGATGGCTACACCTTC. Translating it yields CASSLAPGQPDGYTF. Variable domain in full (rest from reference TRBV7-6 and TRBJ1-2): GAGVSQSPRYKVTKRGQDVALRCDPISGHVSLYWYRQALGQGPEFLTYFNYEAQQDKSGLPNDRFSAERPEGSISTLTIQRTEQRDSAMYRCASSLAPGQPDGYTFGSGTRLTVV.

In DNA, the CDR3 is TGTGCCAGCTCACAACGGAATGAAAAACTGTTTTTT. Translation: CASSQRNEKLFF. The rearrangement joins TRBV18 to TRBJ1-4; no clear D gene. Trimming removed 4 bases at V and 5 bases at J, with 5 bases between. The germline gives CDR1 KGHSH, CDR2 LQKENI. The CDR3 is 12 amino acids.

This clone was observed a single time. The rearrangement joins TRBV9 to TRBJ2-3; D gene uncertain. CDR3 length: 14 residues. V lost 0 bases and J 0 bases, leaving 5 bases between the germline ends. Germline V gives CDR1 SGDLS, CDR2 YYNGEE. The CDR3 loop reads CASSVAVSTDTQYF. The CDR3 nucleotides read TGTGCCAGCAGCGTAGCGGTTAGCACAGATACGCAGTATTTT.

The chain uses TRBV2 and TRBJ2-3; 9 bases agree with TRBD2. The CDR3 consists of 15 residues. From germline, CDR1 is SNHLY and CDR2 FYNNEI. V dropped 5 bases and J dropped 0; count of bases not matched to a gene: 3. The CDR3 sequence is CASSSLAGSTDTQYF. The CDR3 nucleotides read TGTGCCAGCAGTTCCCTAGCGGGGAGCACAGATACGCAGTATTTT.

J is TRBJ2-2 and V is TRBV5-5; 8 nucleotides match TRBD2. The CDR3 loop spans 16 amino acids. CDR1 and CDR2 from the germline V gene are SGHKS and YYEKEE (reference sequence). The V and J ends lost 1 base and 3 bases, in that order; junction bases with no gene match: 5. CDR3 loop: CASSLRIAGYTGELFF. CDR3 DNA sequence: TGTGCCAGCAGCTTGCGGATAGCGGGATACACCGGGGAGCTGTTTTTT.

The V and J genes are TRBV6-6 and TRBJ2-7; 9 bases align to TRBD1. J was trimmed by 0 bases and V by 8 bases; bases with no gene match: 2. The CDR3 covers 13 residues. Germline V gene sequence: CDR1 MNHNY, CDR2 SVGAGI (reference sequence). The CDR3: CASGQGNSYEQYV. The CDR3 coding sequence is TGTGCCAGCGGACAGGGGAACTCCTACGAGCAGTACGTC.

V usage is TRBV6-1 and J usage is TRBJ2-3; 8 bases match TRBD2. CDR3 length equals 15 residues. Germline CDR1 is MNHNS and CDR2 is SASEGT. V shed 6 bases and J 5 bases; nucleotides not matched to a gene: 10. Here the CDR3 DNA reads TGTGCCAGCAGGAACGGCGGGGGGCAGGGAGATACGCAGTATTTT. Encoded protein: CASRNGGGQGDTQYF.

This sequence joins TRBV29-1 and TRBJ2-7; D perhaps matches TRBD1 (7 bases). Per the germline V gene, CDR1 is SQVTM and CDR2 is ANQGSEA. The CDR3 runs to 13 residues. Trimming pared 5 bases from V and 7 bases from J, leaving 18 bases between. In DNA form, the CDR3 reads TGCAGCGTTTCTCCAGGGGGGACGAGGGAGCAGTACTTC. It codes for CSVSPGGTREQYF.

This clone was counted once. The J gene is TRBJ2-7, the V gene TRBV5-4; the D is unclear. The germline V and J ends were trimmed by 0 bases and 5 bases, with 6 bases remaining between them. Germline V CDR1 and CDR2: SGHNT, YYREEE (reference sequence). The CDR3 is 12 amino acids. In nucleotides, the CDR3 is TGTGCCAGCAGCTTGGAACAACACGAGCAGTACTTC. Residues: CASSLEQHEQYF.

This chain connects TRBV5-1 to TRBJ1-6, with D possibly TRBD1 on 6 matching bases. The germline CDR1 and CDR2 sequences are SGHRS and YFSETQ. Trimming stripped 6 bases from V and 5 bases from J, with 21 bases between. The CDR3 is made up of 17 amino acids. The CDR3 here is CASTLMPGVYNNSPLHF. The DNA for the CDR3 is TGCGCCAGCACCCTGATGCCAGGGGTGTATAATAATTCACCCCTCCACTTT.

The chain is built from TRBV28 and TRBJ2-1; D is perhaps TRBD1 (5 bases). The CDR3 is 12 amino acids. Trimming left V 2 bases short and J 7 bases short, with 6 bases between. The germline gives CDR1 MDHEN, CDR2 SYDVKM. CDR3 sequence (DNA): TGTGCCAGCAGTTTAAGGGGAAATGAGCAGTTCTTC. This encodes CASSLRGNEQFF.

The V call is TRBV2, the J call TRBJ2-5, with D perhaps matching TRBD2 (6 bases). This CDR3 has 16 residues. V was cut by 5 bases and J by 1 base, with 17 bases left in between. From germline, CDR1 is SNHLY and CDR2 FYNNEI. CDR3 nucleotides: TGTGCCAGCAGTTATGGAGGTAGCGGAACCCAAGAGACCCAGTACTTC. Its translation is CASSYGGSGTQETQYF.